A selection of T cell receptor beta chains follows, all from one sample in a study of blood T cell repertoires in COVID-19. The data were produced by immunoSEQ multiplex PCR, yet TCRdb's version contains in-frame clones alone and is incomplete. This table holds roughly 220,000 clones, roughly 89% found once. The sequencing input was PBMCs or T cells enriched from blood (not recorded which). These receptor sequences come from a man aged 25 to 40 who had been exposed to COVID-19. CDR3s include the opening cysteine and the closing phenylalanine or tryptophan. The D gene is left open where the match is weak. A row's size may be missing; if present it is once, few, many or a size class.

>TRBJ1-4|-|-|TRBV6-5
CASISREGDEKLFF
TGTGCCAGCATATCTCGGGAGGGGGATGAAAAACTGTTTTTT
>TRBJ2-3|-|-|TRBV14
CASSSRLTDTQYF
TGTGCCAGCAGCTCCCGACTCACAGATACGCAGTATTTT
>TRBJ2-7|once|-|TRBV27
CASSWADAAGYEQYF
TGTGCCAGCAGCTGGGCTGACGCTGCGGGCTACGAGCAGTACTTC
>TRBJ1-5|few|-|TRBV4-2
CASSPRRGEGQPQHF
TGTGCCAGCAGCCCGCGCAGGGGAGAGGGTCAGCCCCAGCATTTT
>TRBJ2-7|once|TRBD1|TRBV7-2
CASSLDWTGLYEQYF
TGTGCCAGCAGCTTAGACTGGACAGGGCTTTACGAGCAGTACTTC
>TRBJ2-5|-|-|TRBV30
CAWSSGHLNQETQYF
TGTGCCTGGAGTTCGGGACACTTGAATCAAGAGACCCAGTACTTC
>TRBJ2-5|-|-|TRBV4-1
CASSLQGRETQYF
TGCGCCAGCAGCCTACAGGGTAGGGAGACCCAGTACTTC
>TRBJ2-7|-|TRBD1|TRBV5-1
CASSSRTGYEQYF
TGCGCCAGCAGCTCAAGGACAGGCTACGAGCAGTACTTC
>TRBJ2-2|-|TRBD2|TRBV7-3
CASSPRGEANTGELFF
TGTGCCAGCAGTCCTCGGGGGGAGGCGAACACCGGGGAGCTGTTTTTT
>TRBJ2-2|once|TRBD2|TRBV7-7
CASSTTPAGTGVTGELFF
TGTGCCAGCAGCACCACCCCAGCGGGGACCGGGGTAACCGGGGAGCTGTTTTTT
>TRBJ2-1|-|TRBD2|TRBV4-2
CASSQGLAGGLGNEQFF
TGTGCCAGCAGCCAAGGACTAGCGGGGGGGCTTGGGAATGAGCAGTTCTTC
>TRBJ1-2|-|TRBD1|TRBV3-1/TRBV3-2
CASSQDRGYIYGYTF
TGTGCCAGCAGCCAAGACAGGGGGTATATCTATGGCTACACCTTC
>TRBJ2-2|-|-|TRBV10-3
CAITGVNTGELFF
TGTGCCATCACCGGGGTGAACACCGGGGAGCTGTTTTTT
>TRBJ2-3|-|TRBD1|TRBV6-5
CASSLSQGAHDTQYF
TGTGCCAGCAGTTTATCCCAGGGGGCGCATGATACGCAGTATTTT
>TRBJ2-5|-|-|TRBV4-1
CASSQVIDKKETQYF
TGCGCCAGCAGCCAAGTGATAGACAAAAAAGAGACCCAGTACTTC
>TRBJ1-5|-|-|TRBV21-1
CASSKDVGLGNQPQHF
-
>TRBJ2-2|-|TRBD1|TRBV5-1
CASSLVRTGVSTGELFF
TGCGCCAGCAGCTTGGTGCGGACAGGGGTATCCACCGGGGAGCTGTTTTTT
>TRBJ2-3|-|TRBD2|TRBV24-1
CATSEGGLAGASTDTQYF
TGTGCCACCAGTGAGGGAGGACTAGCGGGGGCCTCCACAGATACGCAGTATTTT
>TRBJ1-4|-|-|TRBV10-1
CASSESRGRGEKLFF
TGCGCCAGCAGTGAGTCTAGGGGCAGGGGTGAAAAACTGTTTTTT
>TRBJ2-1|few|-|TRBV4-1
CASSQGTVTGLDEQFF
TGCGCCAGCAGCCAAGGGACCGTGACAGGTCTTGATGAGCAGTTCTTC
>TRBJ1-5|-|-|TRBV2
CASSEARGGTGNQPQHF
TGTGCCAGCAGTGAAGCGCGGGGGGGAACAGGCAATCAGCCCCAGCATTTT
>TRBJ2-3|-|TRBD2|TRBV4-2
CASSRSALAGDTDTQYF
TGTGCCAGCAGCCGCTCTGCTCTAGCGGGGGACACAGATACGCAGTATTTT
>TRBJ1-3|-|-|TRBV5-1
CASSFAESSGNTIYF
TGCGCCAGCAGCTTTGCGGAGTCCTCTGGAAACACCATATATTTT
>TRBJ1-2|-|-|TRBV5-8
CASSATGYGYTF
TGTGCCAGCAGCGCGACAGGTTATGGCTACACCTTC
>TRBJ1-4|-|TRBD1|TRBV5-5
CASSSTGDTNEKLFF
TGTGCCAGCAGCTCGACAGGGGATACTAATGAAAAACTGTTTTTT
>TRBJ1-5|-|-|TRBV7-2
CASSLAGEGVTQHF
TGTGCCAGCAGCTTAGCGGGGGAGGGGGTGACCCAGCATTTT
>TRBJ2-7|once|-|TRBV10-3
CAISFQQGEQYF
TGTGCCATTAGCTTCCAACAGGGCGAGCAGTACTTC
>TRBJ2-3|few|TRBD2|TRBV7-7
CASSPVGGGDTDTQYF
TGTGCCAGCAGCCCCGTTGGGGGGGGAGACACAGATACGCAGTATTTT
>TRBJ2-3|-|-|TRBV4-1
CASSHLGASTDTQYF
TGCGCCAGCAGCCACTTAGGAGCTAGCACAGATACGCAGTATTTT
>TRBJ2-2|-|-|TRBV7-6
CASSPRLAPGELFF
TGTGCCAGCAGCCCTCGGCTAGCCCCCGGGGAGCTGTTTTTT
>TRBJ1-2|-|-|TRBV5-4
CASSALQGWVNYGYTF
TGTGCCAGCAGTGCTCTACAGGGTTGGGTTAACTATGGCTACACCTTC
>TRBJ2-7|-|TRBD2|TRBV18
CASSPALAGDEQYF
TGTGCCAGCTCACCCGCACTAGCGGGGGACGAGCAGTACTTC
>TRBJ1-5|once|-|TRBV28
CASSLVAGTPSNQPQHF
TGTGCCAGCAGTTTAGTGGCGGGGACCCCTAGCAATCAGCCCCAGCATTTT
>TRBJ1-4|-|TRBD1|TRBV18
CASSPRTGGGEKLFF
TGTGCCAGCTCACCCCGGACAGGGGGTGGAGAAAAACTGTTTTTT
>TRBJ1-3|-|TRBD1|TRBV5-1
CASSFDRGNGNTIYF
TGCGCCAGCAGCTTCGACAGGGGGAATGGAAACACCATATATTTT
>TRBJ1-2|-|-|TRBV6-5
CATGSSGGGGYTF
TGTGCTACAGGGTCGTCCGGCGGCGGAGGCTACACCTTC
>TRBJ1-2|-|-|TRBV30
CAWSPYQRGDGYTF
TGTGCCTGGAGTCCCTACCAGCGGGGGGACGGCTACACCTTC
>TRBJ1-3|-|-|TRBV7-9
CASASRGRGDGNTIYF
TGTGCCAGCGCCTCTCGGGGGAGGGGGGACGGAAACACCATATATTTT
>TRBJ2-7|-|TRBD1|TRBV5-1
CASSGQGSSYEQYF
TGCGCCAGTTCGGGACAGGGGAGCTCCTACGAGCAGTACTTC
>TRBJ2-3|-|TRBD1|TRBV4-3
CASSQYRGGTDTQYF
TGCGCCAGCAGCCAATACAGGGGGGGCACAGATACGCAGTATTTT
>TRBJ2-1|-|TRBD1|TRBV6-6
CASSSQGQAYNEQFF
TGTGCCAGCAGTTCCCAGGGACAGGCCTACAATGAGCAGTTCTTC
>TRBJ1-6|-|-|TRBV5-4
CASSSSVGGSPLHF
TGTGCCAGCAGCTCTTCAGTGGGGGGTTCACCCCTCCACTTT
>TRBJ2-4|-|TRBD1|TRBV7-9
CASSLTDRGGYIQYF
TGTGCCAGCAGCTTAACGGACAGGGGCGGGTACATTCAGTACTTC
>TRBJ2-1|-|-|TRBV19
CASSADSLTYNEQFF
TGTGCCAGTAGTGCGGACAGTTTAACCTACAATGAGCAGTTCTTC
>TRBJ2-3|-|TRBD2|TRBV4-1
CASSQRGGFTDTQYF
TGCGCCAGCAGCCAACGCGGGGGTTTTACAGATACGCAGTATTTT
>TRBJ2-4|once|-|TRBV6-2/TRBV6-3
CASSYRTDIQYF
TGTGCCAGCAGTTACAGGACTGACATTCAGTACTTC